The clone carrying this T cell receptor (beta chain) was recorded a few times. This record comes from a study of T cell repertoires in cytomegalovirus infection. About the study: Both a matching HLA type and CMV infection were indicated by public TCR beta signatures.

In germline, CDR1 is SGHRS, CDR2 YFSETQ. Trimming took 2 bases from V and 1 from J, leaving 11 bases between them. The CDR3 is 15 residues long. Each CDR3 protein is one row after TCRdb ran MiXCR on the reads. Of 200,000 to 300,000 distinct CDR3 sequences listed, about 12% were seen once; the top ten hold 1.6%. Source material: PBMCs. The chain employs TRBV5-1 and TRBJ2-3, with D uncertain. This TCR was sampled from a human donor in good health (CMV status not recorded). Some clones in this sample may be carry-over from other donors' samples. In DNA form, the CDR3 reads TGCGCCAGCAGCTTACGCGGTACACGCACAGATACGCAGTATTTT. Protein product: CASSLRGTRTDTQYF.